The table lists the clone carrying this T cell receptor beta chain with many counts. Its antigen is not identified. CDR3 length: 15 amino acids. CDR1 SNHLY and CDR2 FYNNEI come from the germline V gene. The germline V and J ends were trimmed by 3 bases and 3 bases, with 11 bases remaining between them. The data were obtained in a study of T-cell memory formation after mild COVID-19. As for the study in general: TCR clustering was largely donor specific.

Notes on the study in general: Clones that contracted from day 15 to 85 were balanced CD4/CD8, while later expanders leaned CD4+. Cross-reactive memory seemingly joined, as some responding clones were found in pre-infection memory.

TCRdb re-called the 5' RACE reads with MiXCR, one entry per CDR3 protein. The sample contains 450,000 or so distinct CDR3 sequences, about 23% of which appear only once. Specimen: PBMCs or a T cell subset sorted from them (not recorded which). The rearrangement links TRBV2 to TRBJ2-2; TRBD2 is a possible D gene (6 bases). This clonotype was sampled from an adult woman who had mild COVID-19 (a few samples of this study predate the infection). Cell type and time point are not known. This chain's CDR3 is CASSERGWDTGELFF. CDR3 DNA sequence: TGTGCCAGCAGTGAGCGGGGTTGGGACACCGGGGAGCTGTTTTTT.